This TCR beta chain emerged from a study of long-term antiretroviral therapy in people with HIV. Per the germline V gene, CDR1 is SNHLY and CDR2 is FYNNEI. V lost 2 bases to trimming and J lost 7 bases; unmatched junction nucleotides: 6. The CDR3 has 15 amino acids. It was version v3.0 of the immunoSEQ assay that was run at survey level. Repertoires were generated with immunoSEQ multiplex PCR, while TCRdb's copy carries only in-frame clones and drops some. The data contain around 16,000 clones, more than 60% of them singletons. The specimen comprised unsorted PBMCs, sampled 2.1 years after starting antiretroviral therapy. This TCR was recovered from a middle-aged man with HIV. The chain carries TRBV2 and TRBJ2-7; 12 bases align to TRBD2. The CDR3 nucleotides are TGTGCCAGCAGTGAAAGGACTAGCGGGGTGGAAGAGCAGTACTTC. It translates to CASSERTSGVEEQYF.